This entry concerns a single TCR beta chain. The target antigen is unknown. This sample is drawn from a study of graft-versus-host responses after intestinal transplantation. Study observations and caveats: GvH clones were found in recipient marrow; some appeared first in ileum or blood.

Clones were sequenced by immunoSEQ multiplex PCR, and TCRdb holds only the in-frame ones, with some missing. The sample has tens of thousands of clones, approximately 90% seen once; the top ten hold 7.6%. The sequences come from unstimulated CD8+ T cells sorted from spleen or lymph node cells, collected before transplant. The TCR originated in a human donor who was the organ donor for an intestinal transplant.

The CDR3: CASSLGGDLNYGYTF. CDR3 DNA sequence: TGTGCCAGCAGCCTGGGAGGGGACCTCAACTATGGCTACACCTTC. This rearrangement joins TRBV6-5 to TRBJ1-2, with D maybe TRBD1 (5 bases). CDR3 length equals 15 residues. Germline CDR1 is MNHEY and CDR2 is SVGAGI. Trimming shortened V by 6 bases and J by 2 bases, and 16 bases separated the two germline ends.